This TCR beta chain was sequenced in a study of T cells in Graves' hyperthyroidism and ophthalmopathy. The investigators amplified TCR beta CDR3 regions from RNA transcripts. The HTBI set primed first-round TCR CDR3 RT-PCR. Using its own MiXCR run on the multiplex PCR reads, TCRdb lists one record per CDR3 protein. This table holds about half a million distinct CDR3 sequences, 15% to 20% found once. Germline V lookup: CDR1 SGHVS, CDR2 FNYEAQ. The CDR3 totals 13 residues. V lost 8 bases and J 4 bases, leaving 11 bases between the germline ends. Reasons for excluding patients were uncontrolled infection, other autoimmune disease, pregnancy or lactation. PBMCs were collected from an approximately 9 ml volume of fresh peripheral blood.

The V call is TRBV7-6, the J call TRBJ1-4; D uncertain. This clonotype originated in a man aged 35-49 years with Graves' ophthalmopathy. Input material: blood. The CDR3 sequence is CASGGPDNEKLFF. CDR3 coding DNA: TGTGCCAGCGGTGGACCGGATAATGAAAAACTGTTTTTT.